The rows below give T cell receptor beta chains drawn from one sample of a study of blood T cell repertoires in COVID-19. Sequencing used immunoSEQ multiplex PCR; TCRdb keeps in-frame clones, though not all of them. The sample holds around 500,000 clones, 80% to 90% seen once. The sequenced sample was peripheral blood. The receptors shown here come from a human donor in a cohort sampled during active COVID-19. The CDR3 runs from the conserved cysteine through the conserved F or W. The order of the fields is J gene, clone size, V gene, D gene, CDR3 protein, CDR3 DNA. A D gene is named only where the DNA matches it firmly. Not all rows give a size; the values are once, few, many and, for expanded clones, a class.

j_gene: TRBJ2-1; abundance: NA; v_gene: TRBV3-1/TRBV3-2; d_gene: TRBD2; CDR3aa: CASSQDATSGSGEQFF; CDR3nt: TGTGCCAGCAGCCAAGATGCGACTAGCGGGAGTGGGGAGCAGTTCTTC
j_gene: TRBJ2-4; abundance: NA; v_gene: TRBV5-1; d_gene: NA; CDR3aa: CASSLGRRGEIQYF; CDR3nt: TGCGCCAGCAGCTTGGGCCGAAGGGGTGAAATTCAGTACTTC
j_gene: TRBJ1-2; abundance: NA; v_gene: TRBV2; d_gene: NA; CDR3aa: CASSVVDSPYGYTF; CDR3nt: TGTGCCAGCAGTGTAGTGGACAGTCCCTATGGCTACACCTTC
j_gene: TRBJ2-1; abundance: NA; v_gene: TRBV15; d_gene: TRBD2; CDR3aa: CATSSSEGLAGEYEQFF; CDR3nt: TGTGCCACCAGCAGTTCGGAGGGACTAGCGGGAGAATATGAGCAGTTCTTC
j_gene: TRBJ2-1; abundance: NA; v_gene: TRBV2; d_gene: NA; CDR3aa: CASKKEGVDNEQFF; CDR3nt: TGTGCCAGCAAAAAGGAAGGGGTTGACAATGAGCAGTTCTTC
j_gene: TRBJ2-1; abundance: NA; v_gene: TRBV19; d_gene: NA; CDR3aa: CASSKVSAYEQFF; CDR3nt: TGTGCCAGTAGTAAGGTCAGCGCCTATGAGCAGTTCTTC
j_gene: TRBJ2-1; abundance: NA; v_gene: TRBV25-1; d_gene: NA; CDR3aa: CASSATRLGSEQFF; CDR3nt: TGTGCCAGCAGTGCGACCCGACTCGGTAGTGAGCAGTTCTTC
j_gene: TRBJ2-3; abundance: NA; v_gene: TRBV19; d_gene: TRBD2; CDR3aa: CASRLAGVNTQYF; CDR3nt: TGTGCCAGTAGACTAGCGGGAGTTAATACGCAGTATTTT
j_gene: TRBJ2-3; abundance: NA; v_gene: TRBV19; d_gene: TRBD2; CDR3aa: CASSLPGTSGTDTQYF; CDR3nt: TGTGCCAGTAGTCTCCCCGGGACTAGCGGCACAGATACGCAGTATTTT
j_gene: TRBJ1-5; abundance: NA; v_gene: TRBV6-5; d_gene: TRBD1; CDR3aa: CASRTGRQGNQPQHF; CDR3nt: TGTGCCAGCAGAACCGGCAGACAGGGGAATCAGCCCCAGCATTTT
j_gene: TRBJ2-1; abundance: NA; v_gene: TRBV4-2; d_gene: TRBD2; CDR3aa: CASSQRRLAGGDNEQFF; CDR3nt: TGTGCCAGCAGCCAACGTAGACTAGCGGGAGGCGACAATGAGCAGTTCTTC
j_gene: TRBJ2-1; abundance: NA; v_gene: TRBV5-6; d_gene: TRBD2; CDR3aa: CASSGASGRGNEQFF; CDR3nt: TGTGCCAGCAGCGGGGCTAGCGGGAGGGGGAATGAGCAGTTCTTC
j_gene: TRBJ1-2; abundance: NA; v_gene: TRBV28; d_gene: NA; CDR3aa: CASTLGRNYGYTF; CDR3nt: TGTGCCAGCACCCTAGGTAGAAACTATGGCTACACCTTC
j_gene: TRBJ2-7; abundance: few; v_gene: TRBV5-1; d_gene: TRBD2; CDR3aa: CASSSLSGSSYEQYF; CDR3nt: TGCGCCAGCAGCTCACTAAGCGGGAGCTCCTACGAGCAGTACTTC
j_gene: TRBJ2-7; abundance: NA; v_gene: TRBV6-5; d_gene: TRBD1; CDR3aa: CAHSRQGESYEQYF; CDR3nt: TGTGCCCATTCCCGGCAGGGGGAATCCTACGAGCAGTACTTC
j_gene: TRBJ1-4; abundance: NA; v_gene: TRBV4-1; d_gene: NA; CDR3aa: CASSQVHRTANEKLFF; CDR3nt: TGCGCCAGCAGCCAAGTGCACAGAACAGCTAATGAAAAACTGTTTTTT
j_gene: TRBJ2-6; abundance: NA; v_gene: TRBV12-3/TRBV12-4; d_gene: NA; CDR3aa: CATQVGGANVLTF; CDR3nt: TGTGCCACCCAAGTCGGTGGGGCCAACGTCCTGACTTTC
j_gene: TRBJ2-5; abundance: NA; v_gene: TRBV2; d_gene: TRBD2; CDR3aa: CASRALAGRQETQYF; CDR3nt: TGTGCCAGCAGAGCCCTAGCGGGAAGACAAGAGACCCAGTACTTC
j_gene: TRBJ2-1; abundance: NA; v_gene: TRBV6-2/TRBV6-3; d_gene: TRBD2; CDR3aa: CASSWGLAGGGTVSYNEQFF; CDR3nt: TGTGCCAGCAGTTGGGGACTAGCGGGAGGAGGGACTGTCTCCTACAATGAGCAGTTCTTC
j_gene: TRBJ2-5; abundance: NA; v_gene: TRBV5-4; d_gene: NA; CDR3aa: CASSLGMETQYF; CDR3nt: TGTGCCAGCAGCTTGGGTATGGAGACCCAGTACTTC
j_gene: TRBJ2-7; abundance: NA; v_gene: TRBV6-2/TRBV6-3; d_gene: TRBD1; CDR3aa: CASSYSRQGGEQYF; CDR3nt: TGTGCCAGCAGTTACTCGAGACAGGGTGGCGAGCAGTACTTC
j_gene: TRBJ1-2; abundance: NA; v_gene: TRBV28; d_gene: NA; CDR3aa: CASTIETGRGGYTF; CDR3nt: TGTGCCAGCACCATAGAGACAGGCCGGGGCGGCTACACCTTC
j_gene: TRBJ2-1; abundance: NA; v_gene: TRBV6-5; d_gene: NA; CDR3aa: CASSYGGDNEQFF; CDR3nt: TGTGCCAGCAGTTACGGAGGGGACAATGAGCAGTTCTTC
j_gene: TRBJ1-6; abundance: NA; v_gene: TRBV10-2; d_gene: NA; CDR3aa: CASSDVGARAYNSPLHF; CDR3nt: TGCGCCAGCAGTGATGTGGGGGCGCGGGCCTATAATTCACCCCTCCACTTT
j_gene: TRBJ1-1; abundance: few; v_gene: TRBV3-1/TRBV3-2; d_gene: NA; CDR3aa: CASSQDTGEAFF; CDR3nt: TGTGCCAGCAGCCAAGATACAGGCGAAGCTTTCTTT
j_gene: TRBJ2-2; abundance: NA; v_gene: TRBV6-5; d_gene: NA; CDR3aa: CASTHRTRIGELFF; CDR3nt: TGTGCCAGCACCCATCGCACTAGGATCGGGGAGCTGTTTTTT
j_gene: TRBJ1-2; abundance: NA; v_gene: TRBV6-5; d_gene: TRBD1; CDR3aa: CASSKDREDGYTF; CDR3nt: TGTGCCAGCAGTAAGGACAGGGAGGATGGCTACACCTTC
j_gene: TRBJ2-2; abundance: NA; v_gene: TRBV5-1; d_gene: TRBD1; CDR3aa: CASSIGTVESDTGELFF; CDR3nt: TGCGCCAGCAGCATCGGGACAGTCGAAAGTGACACCGGGGAGCTGTTTTTT
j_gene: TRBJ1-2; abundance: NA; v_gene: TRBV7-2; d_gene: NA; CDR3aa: CASSLRPSGYTF; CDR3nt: TGTGCCAGCAGCTTAAGACCTAGTGGCTACACCTTC
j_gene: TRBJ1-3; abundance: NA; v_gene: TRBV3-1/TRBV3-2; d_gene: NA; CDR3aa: CASSPPGGDSCFSGNTIYF; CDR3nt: TGTGCCAGCAGCCCTCCCGGGGGAGACAGTTGCTTCTCTGGAAACACCATATATTTT
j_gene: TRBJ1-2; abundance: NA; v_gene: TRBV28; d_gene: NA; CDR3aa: CASSPNRLTNYGYTF; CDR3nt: TGTGCCAGCAGTCCCAACAGGCTAACTAACTATGGCTACACCTTC
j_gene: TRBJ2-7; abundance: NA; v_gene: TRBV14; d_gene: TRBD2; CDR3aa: CASSQRLAASYEQYF; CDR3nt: TGTGCCAGCAGCCAGCGACTAGCGGCGTCCTACGAGCAGTACTTC
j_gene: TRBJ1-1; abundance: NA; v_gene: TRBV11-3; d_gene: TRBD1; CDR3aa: CASSQGWGQDEAFF; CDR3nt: TGTGCCAGCAGCCAAGGCTGGGGACAGGACGAAGCTTTCTTT
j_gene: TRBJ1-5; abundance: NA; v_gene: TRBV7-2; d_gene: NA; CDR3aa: CASSLEGVLNQPQHF; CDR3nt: TGTGCCAGCAGCTTAGAGGGGGTGCTCAATCAGCCCCAGCATTTT
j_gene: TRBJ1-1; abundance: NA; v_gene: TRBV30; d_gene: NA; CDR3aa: CAWSVLNRGINTEAFF; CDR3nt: TGTGCCTGGAGTGTACTTAACAGAGGGATCAATACTGAAGCTTTCTTT
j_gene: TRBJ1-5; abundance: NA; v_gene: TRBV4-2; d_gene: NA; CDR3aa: CASSQVRGDQPQHF; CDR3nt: TGTGCCAGCAGCCAAGTCCGGGGGGATCAGCCCCAGCATTTT
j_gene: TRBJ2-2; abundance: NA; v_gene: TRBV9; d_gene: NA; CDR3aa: CASSDDFPGELFF; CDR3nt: TGTGCCAGCAGCGACGACTTCCCCGGGGAGCTGTTTTTT
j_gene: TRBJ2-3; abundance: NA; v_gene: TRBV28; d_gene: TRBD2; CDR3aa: CASSPPSTSGSITDTQYF; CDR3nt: TGTGCCAGCAGTCCACCTTCCACTAGCGGGAGTATCACAGATACGCAGTATTTT
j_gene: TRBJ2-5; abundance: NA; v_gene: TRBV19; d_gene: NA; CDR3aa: CASSIGQYQETQYF; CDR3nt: TGTGCCAGTAGTATTGGACAGTACCAAGAGACCCAGTACTTC
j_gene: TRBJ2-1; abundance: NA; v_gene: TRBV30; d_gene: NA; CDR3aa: CAWSGTRLGREKAYNEQFF; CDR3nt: TGTGCCTGGAGCGGTACCCGTCTCGGTCGGGAAAAGGCCTACAATGAGCAGTTCTTC
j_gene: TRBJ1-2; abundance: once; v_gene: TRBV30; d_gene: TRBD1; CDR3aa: CAWTPGQGPRGYTF; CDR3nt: TGTGCCTGGACTCCGGGACAGGGACCAAGGGGCTACACCTTC
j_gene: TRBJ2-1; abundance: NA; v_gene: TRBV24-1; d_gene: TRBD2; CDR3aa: CATSETSGRREQFF; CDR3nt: TGTGCCACCAGTGAGACTAGCGGGAGGCGTGAGCAGTTCTTC
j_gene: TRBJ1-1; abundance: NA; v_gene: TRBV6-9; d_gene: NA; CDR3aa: CASSFPGGRGNTEAFF; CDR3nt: TGTGCCAGCAGTTTCCCGGGGGGCCGGGGGAACACTGAAGCTTTCTTT
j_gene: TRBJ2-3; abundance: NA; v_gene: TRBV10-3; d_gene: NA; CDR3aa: CAISMELGALTDTQYF; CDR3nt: TGTGCCATCAGTATGGAGTTGGGGGCTTTAACAGATACGCAGTATTTT
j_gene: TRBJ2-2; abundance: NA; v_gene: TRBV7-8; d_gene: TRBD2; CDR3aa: CASSLSRIAGGPKNTGELFF; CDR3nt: TGTGCCAGCAGCTTATCTCGAATAGCGGGAGGACCAAAGAACACCGGGGAGCTGTTTTTT
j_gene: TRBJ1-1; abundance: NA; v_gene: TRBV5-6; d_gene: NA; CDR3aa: CASSFPETGAEAFF; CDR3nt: TGTGCCAGCAGCTTCCCGGAGACAGGCGCTGAAGCTTTCTTT
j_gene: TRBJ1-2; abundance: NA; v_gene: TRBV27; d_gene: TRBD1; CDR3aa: CASSYRDRGRYGYTF; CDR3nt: TGTGCCAGCAGTTACCGGGACAGGGGAAGGTATGGCTACACCTTC
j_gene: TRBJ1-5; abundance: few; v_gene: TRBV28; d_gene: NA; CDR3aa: CASSLPGQPQHF; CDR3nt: TGTGCCAGCAGCCTCCCCGGTCAGCCCCAGCATTTT
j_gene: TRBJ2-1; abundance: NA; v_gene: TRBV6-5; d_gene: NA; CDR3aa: CASSYAGRSYNEQFF; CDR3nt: TGTGCCAGCAGTTACGCGGGTCGCTCCTACAATGAGCAGTTCTTC
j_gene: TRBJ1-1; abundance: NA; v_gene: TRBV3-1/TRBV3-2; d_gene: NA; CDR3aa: CASSQLGGGDTEAFF; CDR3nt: TGTGCCAGCAGCCAACTCGGGGGTGGGGACACTGAAGCTTTCTTT
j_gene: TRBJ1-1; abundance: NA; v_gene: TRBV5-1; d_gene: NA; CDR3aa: CASSLSQTSRSPEAFF; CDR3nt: TGCGCCAGCAGCTTGAGCCAGACATCTCGCTCCCCTGAAGCTTTCTTT
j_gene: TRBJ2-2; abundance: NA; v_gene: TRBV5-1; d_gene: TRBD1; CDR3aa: CASTKSGQTNTGELFF; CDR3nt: TGCGCCAGCACCAAATCGGGACAGACGAACACCGGGGAGCTGTTTTTT
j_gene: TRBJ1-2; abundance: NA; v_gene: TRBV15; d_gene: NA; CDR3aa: CATSREFGRTLANYGYTF; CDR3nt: TGTGCCACCAGCAGAGAGTTCGGCAGGACTCTCGCTAACTATGGCTACACCTTC